A single sample is the source of the 29 T cell receptor beta chains below, sequenced in a study of CD8 T cells in Susac syndrome. The RNA, about 0.45 to 1 ug, was put through reverse transcription using random hexamers. TCRdb reanalysed the immunoSEQ multiplex PCR reads using MiXCR and keeps one entry per CDR3 protein. The data show hundreds of thousands of distinct CDR3 sequences, roughly 94% seen once. Sequencing was done on a sample of CD4+ T cells from PBMCs. The receptors derive from a human donor with multiple sclerosis.

This chain uses TRBV19 with TRBJ1-5, with D tentatively TRBD1 (5 bases). Germline-derived CDR1 and CDR2 are LNHDA and SQIVND (reference sequence). CDR3 length: 13 amino acids. The V and J ends lost 4 bases and 7 bases respectively, with 11 bases between them. CDR3 amino acids: CASSTQGHQPQHF. In DNA form, the CDR3 reads TGTGCCAGTAGTACCCAGGGTCACCAGCCCCAGCATTTT.

J is TRBJ1-1 and V is TRBV11-1; no firm D call. V lost 4 bases, J lost 4 bases, and 13 bases lay in between. The CDR3 runs to 14 residues. Germline V gives CDR1 SGHAT, CDR2 FQDESV (reference sequence). The CDR3 region is CASSSSSWSTEAFF. For the CDR3, the DNA is TGTGCCAGCAGCTCCTCATCGTGGAGCACTGAAGCTTTCTTT.

The V and J genes are TRBV27 and TRBJ1-1; no definite D call. This CDR3 spans 14 amino acids. Germline assignment: CDR1 MNHEY and CDR2 SMNVEV (reference sequence). Trimming took off 6 bases at V and 6 bases at J, with 17 bases between the two ends. The CDR3 spells CASRPAALGAEAFF. CDR3 nucleotides: TGTGCCAGCAGACCCGCCGCCCTGGGCGCTGAAGCTTTCTTT.

V is TRBV20-1 and J is TRBJ1-5; 7 positions agree with TRBD1. The CDR3 runs to 14 residues. V shed 4 bases, J shed 7 bases, and the junction held 10 bases outside the gene matches. Germline CDR1 reads DFQATT; CDR2 reads SNEGSKA (reference sequence). In DNA form, the CDR3 reads TGCAGTGCTACATCAGGGGTACAGGGGCAGCCCCAGCATTTT. Amino acids: CSATSGVQGQPQHF.

This clonotype occurred once. The rearrangement uses TRBV5-1 and TRBJ2-3; no clear D gene. Germline CDR1 and CDR2: SGHRS and YFSETQ. V lost 0 bases to trimming and J lost 0 bases, with 11 bases between them. This CDR3 has 16 amino acids. The CDR3 protein is CASSLVADASTDTQYF. The CDR3 region has the DNA TGCGCCAGCAGCTTGGTGGCAGACGCCAGCACAGATACGCAGTATTTT.

This CDR3 reads CATSRGDYEQYF. CDR3 coding DNA: TGTGCCACCTCTAGGGGGGACTACGAGCAGTACTTC. V and J are TRBV11-1 and TRBJ2-7; either TRBD1 or TRBD2 may supply D (6 bases each). Trimming removed 10 bases at V and 3 bases at J, with 13 bases between. Germline V gives CDR1 SGHAT, CDR2 FQDESV (reference sequence). CDR3 length: 12 amino acids.

This CDR3 reads CAWSVQGADVGYTF. In DNA, the CDR3 is TGTGCCTGGAGTGTACAAGGGGCCGACGTAGGCTACACCTTC. The chain joins TRBV30 to TRBJ1-2, with D possibly TRBD1 on 5 matching bases. This CDR3 is 14 amino acids long. The V end lost 0 bases, the J end lost 8 bases, and 16 bases lay between the germline ends. Germline-derived CDR1 and CDR2 are GTSNPN and SVGIG (reference sequence).

This chain uses TRBV6-5 with TRBJ2-4, with 9 bases matching TRBD1. This CDR3 has 14 amino acids. Per the germline V gene, CDR1 is MNHEY and CDR2 is SVGAGI. V lost 6 bases, J lost 7 bases, and 7 bases stayed unmatched. DNA for the CDR3: TGTGCCAGCAGGAGGACAGGGGAGGGCAACATTCAGTACTTC. As protein: CASRRTGEGNIQYF.

The CDR3 protein is CASSVDGGSHSPLHF. The CDR3 DNA is TGTGCCAGCAGCGTAGACGGCGGAAGTCATTCACCCCTCCACTTT. The chain couples TRBV9 to TRBJ1-6; D uncertain. The CDR3 runs 15 residues. V shed 0 bases and J shed 8 bases, with 12 bases lying between them. CDR1 is SGDLS and CDR2 is YYNGEE in the germline V gene.

J is TRBJ2-3 and V is TRBV5-6; TRBD1 matches 8 bases. Germline V gives CDR1 SGHDT, CDR2 YYEEEE. V was pared by 0 bases and J by 5 bases, with 5 bases of the junction left unmatched. This CDR3 is built from 15 residues. As DNA, the CDR3 is TGTGCCAGCAGCTTGGGACAGGGGATACGAGATACGCAGTATTTT. Protein sequence: CASSLGQGIRDTQYF.

The V call is TRBV5-4, the J call TRBJ2-1; D gene ambiguous. The CDR3 runs to 13 residues. Trimming took off 0 bases at V and 7 bases at J, with 8 bases between the two ends. Germline CDR1 reads SGHNT; CDR2 reads YYREEE (reference sequence). The CDR3 protein is CASSLASGNEQFF. The CDR3 coding sequence is TGTGCCAGCAGCTTGGCTTCCGGTAATGAGCAGTTCTTC. The complete variable domain, with remaining parts taken from reference TRBV5-4 and TRBJ2-1, reads ETGVTQSPTHLIKTRGQQVTLRCSSQSGHNTVSWYQQALGQGPQFIFQYYREEENGRGNFPPRFSGLQFPNYSSELNVNALELDDSALYLCASSLASGNEQFFGPGTRLTVL.

The rearrangement uses TRBV3-1 and TRBJ1-5, with no clear D. Trimming cost V 4 bases and J 0 bases, with 7 bases left between them. Germline V gene sequence: CDR1 LGHDT, CDR2 YNNKEL (reference sequence). The CDR3 contains 14 residues. CDR3 residues: CASSPGYSNQPQHF. Here the CDR3 DNA reads TGTGCCAGCAGCCCTGGGTATAGCAATCAGCCCCAGCATTTT.

The chain combines TRBV20-1 with TRBJ2-2; D is possibly TRBD1 (7 bases). The V and J ends lost 2 bases and 4 bases respectively, with 11 bases between them. CDR1 and CDR2 from the germline V gene are DFQATT and SNEGSKA (reference sequence). There are 14 residues in the CDR3. The CDR3 DNA follows: TGCAGTGCTAGATCTCAGGGGGGCACCGGGGAGCTGTTTTTT. Protein: CSARSQGGTGELFF.

DNA of the CDR3: TGTGCCAGTGGGGACGGGGCCGCTGGGGCCAACGTCCTGACTTTC. As protein: CASGDGAAGANVLTF. The V and J genes are TRBV25-1 and TRBJ2-6; TRBD1 or TRBD2 may be the D gene (5 bases each). V lost 9 bases and J lost 2, with 14 bases in between. The germline gives CDR1 MGHDK, CDR2 SYGVNS. The CDR3 spans 15 residues.

The V gene is TRBV6-2 or TRBV6-3, the J gene TRBJ2-6, with D hard to call. Trimming removed 5 bases at V and 4 bases at J, with 9 bases between. The CDR3 has 14 residues. The germline CDR1 and CDR2 sequences are MNHEY and SVGEGT. CDR3: CASSDPVGANVLTF. Here the CDR3 DNA reads TGTGCCAGCAGTGACCCTGTGGGGGCCAACGTCCTGACTTTC.

The chain links TRBV29-1 to TRBJ2-5, with 9 bases aligning to TRBD2. Germline V CDR1 and CDR2: SQVTM, ANQGSEA. This CDR3 contains 15 residues. V shed 6 bases, J shed 2 bases, and the junction held 10 bases outside the gene matches. This chain's CDR3 is CSVRGLAGVQETQYF. In DNA form, the CDR3 reads TGCAGCGTCAGAGGGTTAGCGGGGGTACAAGAGACCCAGTACTTC.

V gene TRBV29-1 combines with J gene TRBJ2-2, with D unclear. The CDR3 is 16 residues long. Trimming removed 1 base from V and 1 base from J, with 13 bases in between. Germline CDR1 reads SQVTM; CDR2 reads ANQGSEA. The CDR3 DNA reads as TGCAGCGTTGAAGTTTTCAGGTTCGAGAACACCGGGGAGCTGTTTTTT. Translated, it gives CSVEVFRFENTGELFF.

Points on this clonotype: It is unclear where the CDR3 begins or ends on the DNA, so no DNA is shown, and the CDR3 is as TCRdb lists it. This chain links TRBV3-1 with TRBJ1-2. CDR1 LGHDT and CDR2 YNNKEL come from the germline V gene (reference sequence). A total of 23 residues make up the CDR3, ends included. The CDR3 reads CASSQDLAGEELWLHLRFGGYTF.

This clonotype was observed once. The chain links TRBV19 to TRBJ2-3; tentatively, D is TRBD2 (5 bases). CDR3 length: 15 amino acids. CDR1 LNHDA and CDR2 SQIVND come from the germline V gene (reference sequence). Trimming cost V 2 bases and J 0 bases, with 9 bases left between them. The CDR3 sequence: CASSINQRSTDTQYF. The DNA of the CDR3 is TGTGCCAGTAGTATAAATCAGCGGAGCACAGATACGCAGTATTTT.

The chain couples TRBV20-1 to TRBJ1-1; D gene uncertain. CDR1 and CDR2 (germline): DFQATT, SNEGSKA (reference sequence). The CDR3 is 11 residues long. Trimming removed 3 bases from V and 8 bases from J, with 10 bases in between. CDR3 protein: CSARSLEEAFF. In DNA, the CDR3 is TGCAGTGCTAGGAGTCTGGAAGAAGCTTTCTTT.

The genes are TRBV29-1 and TRBJ2-6; 7 bases fit TRBD2. V lost 6 bases to trimming and J lost 0 bases; unmatched junction nucleotides: 8. This CDR3 is 16 amino acids long. Germline V gene sequence: CDR1 SQVTM, CDR2 ANQGSEA. Here the CDR3 DNA reads TGCAGCGTAAGCTCGGGGGGATCCTCTGGGGCCAACGTCCTGACTTTC. As protein: CSVSSGGSSGANVLTF. Filled out from reference TRBV29-1 and TRBJ2-6, the complete variable domain reads SAVISQKPSRDICQRGTSLTIQCQVDSQVTMMFWYRQQPGQSLTLIATANQGSEATYESGFVIDKFPISRPNLTFSTLTVSNMSPEDSSIYLCSVSSGGSSGANVLTFGAGSRLTVL.

This chain links TRBV29-1 with TRBJ2-5; D is tentatively TRBD1 or TRBD2 (5 bases each). Germline values: CDR1 SQVTM, CDR2 ANQGSEA. V was cut by 4 bases and J by 2 bases, with 14 bases left in between. CDR3 length: 14 residues. CDR3 amino acids: CSVVRGQGQETQYF. The DNA of the CDR3 is TGCAGCGTTGTCCGCGGGCAGGGACAAGAGACCCAGTACTTC.

The chain employs TRBV2 and TRBJ2-1, with 10 bases that match TRBD1. V trimming: 3 bases; J trimming: 3 bases; junction bases outside the gene matches: 2. CDR3 length: 15 amino acids. Germline values: CDR1 SNHLY, CDR2 FYNNEI. The CDR3 region is CASSERTGGYNEQFF. CDR3 nucleotide sequence: TGTGCCAGCAGTGAGAGGACAGGGGGCTACAATGAGCAGTTCTTC.

The gene calls are TRBV14 and TRBJ2-2; no firm D call. V was trimmed by 0 bases and J by 4 bases, leaving 3 bases between them. Germline lookup yields CDR1 SGHDN and CDR2 FVKESK. This CDR3 comprises 13 residues. CDR3 nucleotides: TGTGCCAGCAGCCAAGATGTCACCGGGGAGCTGTTTTTT. Its protein product is CASSQDVTGELFF.

V and J are TRBV3-1 and TRBJ1-1; weak D call: TRBD1 (5 bases). The CDR3 has 17 amino acids. Germline CDR1 LGHDT, CDR2 YNNKEL (reference sequence). V shed 5 bases and J shed 1 base, with 20 bases lying between them. CDR3 DNA: TGTGCCAGCAGCTCCGGGACCCACCCCACCCCGAACACTGAAGCTTTCTTT. It specifies CASSSGTHPTPNTEAFF.

J is TRBJ1-2 and V is TRBV20-1; 7 bases agree with TRBD1. J was trimmed by 4 bases and V by 6 bases; bases with no gene match: 11. Germline V lookup: CDR1 DFQATT, CDR2 SNEGSKA (reference sequence). The CDR3 consists of 14 residues. Written as DNA, the CDR3 is TGCAGTGCGCCCGGACAGGACTTGCTCTATGGCTACACCTTC. Encoded protein: CSAPGQDLLYGYTF.

This chain connects TRBV6-6 to TRBJ2-1, with TRBD2 matching 8 bases. Unmatched junction bases numbered 3, after V lost 6 bases and J lost 5 bases. CDR3 length: 13 amino acids. CDR1 and CDR2 (germline): MNHNY, SVGAGI (reference sequence). The CDR3 bases are TGTGCCAGCAGCAACGGGAGGGACAATGAGCAGTTCTTC. This sequence encodes CASSNGRDNEQFF.

The J gene is TRBJ1-1, the V gene TRBV10-3, with TRBD1 identical over 7 bases. Germline V lookup: CDR1 ENHRY, CDR2 SYGVKD. The CDR3 covers 13 residues. J gave up 1 base and V 6 bases, and 2 bases lay outside the gene matches. The DNA for the CDR3 is TGTGCCATCAGGGGACAGACGAACACTGAAGCTTTCTTT. It encodes CAIRGQTNTEAFF.

This clonotype was detected once. The chain links TRBV14 to TRBJ2-1, with D perhaps being TRBD1 or TRBD2 (5 bases each). The CDR3 contains 13 residues. V was shortened by 2 bases and J by 9 bases, with 11 bases between the two germline ends. Germline CDR1 SGHDN, CDR2 FVKESK. CDR3 coding DNA: TGTGCCAGCAGCCAAACACTAGGGACTGAGCAGTTCTTC. Residues: CASSQTLGTEQFF.